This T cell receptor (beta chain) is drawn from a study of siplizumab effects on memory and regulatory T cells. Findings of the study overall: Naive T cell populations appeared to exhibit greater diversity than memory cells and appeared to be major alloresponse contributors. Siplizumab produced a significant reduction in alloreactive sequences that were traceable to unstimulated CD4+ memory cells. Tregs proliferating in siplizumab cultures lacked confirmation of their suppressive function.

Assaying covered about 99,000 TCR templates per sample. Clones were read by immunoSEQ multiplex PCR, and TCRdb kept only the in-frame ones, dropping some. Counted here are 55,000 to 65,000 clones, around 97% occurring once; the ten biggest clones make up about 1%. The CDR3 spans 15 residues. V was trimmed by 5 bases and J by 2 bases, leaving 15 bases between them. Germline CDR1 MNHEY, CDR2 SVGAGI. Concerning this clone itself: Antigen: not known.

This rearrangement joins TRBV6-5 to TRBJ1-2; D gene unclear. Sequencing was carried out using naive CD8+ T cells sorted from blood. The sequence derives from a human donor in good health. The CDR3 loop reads CASSQTRISNYGYTF. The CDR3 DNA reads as TGTGCCAGCAGTCAAACAAGGATATCCAACTATGGCTACACCTTC.